This T cell receptor beta chain was obtained from a study of blood T cell repertoires in COVID-19. Overall study: Sites across the United States, Italy and Spain contributed samples from acute and convalescent COVID-19. From T cells, B-cell-depleted T cells, or PBMCs came the material, which was cDNA or gDNA.

Generated by immunoSEQ multiplex PCR, the TCRdb table keeps only in-frame clones and is missing some. Of approximately 230,000 clones listed, around 89% are singletons. V was clipped by 4 bases and J by 0 bases, with 11 bases between them. Germline V gives CDR1 SGHRS, CDR2 YFSETQ. The CDR3 is 15 amino acids. The sequencing sample was made of peripheral blood. This TCR was recovered from a woman under 40 with COVID-19, enrolled during active disease. This sequence joins TRBV5-1 and TRBJ1-3, with a tentative D call TRBD1 (5 bases). CDR3 DNA sequence: TGCGCCAGCAGCCCCCAGGGCGACTCTGGAAACACCATATATTTT. Translation: CASSPQGDSGNTIYF.